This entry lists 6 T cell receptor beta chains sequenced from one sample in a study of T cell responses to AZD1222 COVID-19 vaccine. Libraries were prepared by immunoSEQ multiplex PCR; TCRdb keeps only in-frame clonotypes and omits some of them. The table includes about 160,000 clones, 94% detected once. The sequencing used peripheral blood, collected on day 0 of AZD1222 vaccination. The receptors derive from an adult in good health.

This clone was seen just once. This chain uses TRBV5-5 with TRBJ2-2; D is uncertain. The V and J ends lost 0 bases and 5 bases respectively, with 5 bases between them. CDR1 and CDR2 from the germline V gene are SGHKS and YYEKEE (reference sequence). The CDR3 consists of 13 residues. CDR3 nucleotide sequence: TGTGCCAGCAGCTTGGGACCTACCGGGGAGCTGTTTTTT. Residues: CASSLGPTGELFF.

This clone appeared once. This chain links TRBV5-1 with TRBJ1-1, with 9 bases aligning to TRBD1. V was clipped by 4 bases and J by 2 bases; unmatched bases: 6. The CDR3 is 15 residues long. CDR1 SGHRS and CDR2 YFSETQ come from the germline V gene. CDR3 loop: CASSPVGQGNTEAFF. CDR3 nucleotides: TGCGCCAGCAGCCCCGTGGGACAGGGAAACACTGAAGCTTTCTTT. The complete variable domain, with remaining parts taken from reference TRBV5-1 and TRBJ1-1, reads KAGVTQTPRYLIKTRGQQVTLSCSPISGHRSVSWYQQTPGQGLQFLFEYFSETQRNKGNFPGRFSGRQFSNSRSEMNVSTLELGDSALYLCASSPVGQGNTEAFFGQGTRLTVV.

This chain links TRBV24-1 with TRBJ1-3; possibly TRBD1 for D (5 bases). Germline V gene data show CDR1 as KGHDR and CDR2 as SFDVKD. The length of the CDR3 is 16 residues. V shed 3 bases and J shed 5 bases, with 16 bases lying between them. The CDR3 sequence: CATSDVDRRGRNTIYF. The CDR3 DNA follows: TGTGCCACCAGTGATGTGGACCGAAGGGGTAGAAACACCATATATTTT.

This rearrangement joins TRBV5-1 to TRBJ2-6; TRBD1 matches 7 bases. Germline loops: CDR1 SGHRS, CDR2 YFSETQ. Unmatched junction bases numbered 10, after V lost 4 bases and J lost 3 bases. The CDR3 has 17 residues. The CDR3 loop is CASSLPRQGGGANVLTF. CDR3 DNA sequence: TGCGCCAGCAGCCTGCCACGACAGGGCGGTGGGGCCAACGTCCTGACTTTC.

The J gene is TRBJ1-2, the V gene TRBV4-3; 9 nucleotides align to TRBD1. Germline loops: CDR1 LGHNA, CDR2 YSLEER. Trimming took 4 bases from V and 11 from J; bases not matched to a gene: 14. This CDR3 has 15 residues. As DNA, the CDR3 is TGCGCCAGCAGCCCTTCGGACAGGGGAGTATATCGGTACACCTTC. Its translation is CASSPSDRGVYRYTF.

The CDR3 spells CASSLRDIPGHGYTF. CDR3 nucleotides: TGTGCCAGCAGCCTACGAGACATCCCCGGCCATGGCTACACCTTC. The chain couples TRBV5-8 to TRBJ1-2; the D is unclear. CDR3 length: 15 residues. The germline V gene has CDR1 SGHTS and CDR2 YDEGEE. V was cut by 4 bases and J by 6 bases, with 19 bases left in between. The full variable domain, rest sourced from reference TRBV5-8 and TRBJ1-2, is EAGVTQSPTHLIKTRGQQATLRCSPISGHTSVYWYQQALGLGLQFLLWYDEGEERNRGNFPPRFSGRQFPNYSSELNVNALELEDSALYLCASSLRDIPGHGYTFGSGTRLTVV.